This is a list of T cell receptor beta chains from one sample in a study of shared clonotypes between healthy human individuals. The protocol was immunoSEQ multiplex PCR, while the TCRdb copy is restricted to in-frame clones and leaves out a portion. The sample holds about half a million clones; roughly 80% are singletons and the top ten take roughly an eighth. Sequenced sample: PBMCs. The source is a woman between 40 and 55 years old in good health. Some clones in this sample may be carry-over from other donors' samples. Both conserved end residues are trimmed from each CDR3.

>TRBJ2-7|TRBV30
AWRLGSEGYEQY
>TRBJ2-1|TRBV30
AWLPFLGVPREGEQF
>TRBJ1-1|TRBV5-1
ASSLEGPSTTEAF
>TRBJ1-2|TRBV21-1
ASSKGAGQVTCGYT
>TRBJ1-2|TRBV28
ASSYGQYYGYT
>TRBJ2-2|TRBV7-3
ASSLQDTGELF
>TRBJ2-1|TRBV7-9
ASSQAGAAYNEQF
>TRBJ1-1|TRBV11-2
ASSAFGGGKNTEAF
>TRBJ1-1|TRBV5-1
ASSSSGQGYTEAF
>TRBJ2-1|TRBV11-2
ASSLTGTSGSGNEQF
>TRBJ2-2|TRBV5-6
ASSLWASGATGELF
>TRBJ2-5|TRBV5-8
ASSLFRRQETQY
>TRBJ2-5|TRBV7-2
ASTLAGGETQY
>TRBJ2-2|TRBV18
ASSPDRENTGELF
>TRBJ2-2|TRBV2
ASSEEAGRWTGELF
>TRBJ2-7|TRBV6-1
ASTLTGGASYEQY
>TRBJ2-7|TRBV30
AWSVGLGGNLPGEQY
>TRBJ1-1|TRBV11-2
ASSLGTGEFREAF
>TRBJ2-7|TRBV10-3
AISEWSGRDSYEQY
>TRBJ2-5|TRBV11-2
ASSWAGAGETQY
>TRBJ2-7|TRBV25-1
ATTGLSHEQY
>TRBJ2-7|TRBV27
ASSRAGTGREQY
>TRBJ2-2|TRBV2
ASSDPGLGGELF
>TRBJ2-7|TRBV6-1
ASSEVRYEQY
>TRBJ2-1|TRBV4-1
ASSHWRTSADNEQF
>TRBJ1-1|TRBV6-1
ASSPRTDEAF
>TRBJ1-1|TRBV7-2
ASSLGGRTEAF
>TRBJ2-5|TRBV19
ASSIRGQPPETQY
>TRBJ2-5|TRBV21-1
ASGLVEPPLRSQY
>TRBJ2-3|TRBV7-2
ASSWVTTDTQY
>TRBJ2-1|TRBV5-1
ASSLVTNDNEQF